The clone carrying this T cell receptor beta chain appeared once. Antigen specificity is unknown. This entry is derived from a study of cytomegalovirus exposure and HLA in healthy donors. Per the germline V gene, CDR1 is LNHDA and CDR2 is SQIVND (reference sequence). V was clipped by 6 bases and J by 4 bases; unmatched bases: 12. The CDR3 consists of 16 residues. Both 60 Vbeta primers and 13 Jbeta primers went into the PCR. Only in-frame clones appear in the TCRdb table, and some are missing; sequencing was by immunoSEQ multiplex PCR. The table lists 220,000 or so clones, around 73% of them singletons, with less than 4.5% in the top ten. General study findings and limits: Beyond CMV serostatus, there was no information to go on about immune exposure.

Sequenced sample: PBMCs. This chain links TRBV19 with TRBJ2-1, with 7 bases aligning to TRBD2. The clonotype comes from a male donor in good health and CMV-seronegative. The CDR3 DNA follows: TGTGCCAGTAGCCCCGGCGGGAGCGTTTTGTACAATGAGCAGTTCTTC. It translates to CASSPGGSVLYNEQFF.